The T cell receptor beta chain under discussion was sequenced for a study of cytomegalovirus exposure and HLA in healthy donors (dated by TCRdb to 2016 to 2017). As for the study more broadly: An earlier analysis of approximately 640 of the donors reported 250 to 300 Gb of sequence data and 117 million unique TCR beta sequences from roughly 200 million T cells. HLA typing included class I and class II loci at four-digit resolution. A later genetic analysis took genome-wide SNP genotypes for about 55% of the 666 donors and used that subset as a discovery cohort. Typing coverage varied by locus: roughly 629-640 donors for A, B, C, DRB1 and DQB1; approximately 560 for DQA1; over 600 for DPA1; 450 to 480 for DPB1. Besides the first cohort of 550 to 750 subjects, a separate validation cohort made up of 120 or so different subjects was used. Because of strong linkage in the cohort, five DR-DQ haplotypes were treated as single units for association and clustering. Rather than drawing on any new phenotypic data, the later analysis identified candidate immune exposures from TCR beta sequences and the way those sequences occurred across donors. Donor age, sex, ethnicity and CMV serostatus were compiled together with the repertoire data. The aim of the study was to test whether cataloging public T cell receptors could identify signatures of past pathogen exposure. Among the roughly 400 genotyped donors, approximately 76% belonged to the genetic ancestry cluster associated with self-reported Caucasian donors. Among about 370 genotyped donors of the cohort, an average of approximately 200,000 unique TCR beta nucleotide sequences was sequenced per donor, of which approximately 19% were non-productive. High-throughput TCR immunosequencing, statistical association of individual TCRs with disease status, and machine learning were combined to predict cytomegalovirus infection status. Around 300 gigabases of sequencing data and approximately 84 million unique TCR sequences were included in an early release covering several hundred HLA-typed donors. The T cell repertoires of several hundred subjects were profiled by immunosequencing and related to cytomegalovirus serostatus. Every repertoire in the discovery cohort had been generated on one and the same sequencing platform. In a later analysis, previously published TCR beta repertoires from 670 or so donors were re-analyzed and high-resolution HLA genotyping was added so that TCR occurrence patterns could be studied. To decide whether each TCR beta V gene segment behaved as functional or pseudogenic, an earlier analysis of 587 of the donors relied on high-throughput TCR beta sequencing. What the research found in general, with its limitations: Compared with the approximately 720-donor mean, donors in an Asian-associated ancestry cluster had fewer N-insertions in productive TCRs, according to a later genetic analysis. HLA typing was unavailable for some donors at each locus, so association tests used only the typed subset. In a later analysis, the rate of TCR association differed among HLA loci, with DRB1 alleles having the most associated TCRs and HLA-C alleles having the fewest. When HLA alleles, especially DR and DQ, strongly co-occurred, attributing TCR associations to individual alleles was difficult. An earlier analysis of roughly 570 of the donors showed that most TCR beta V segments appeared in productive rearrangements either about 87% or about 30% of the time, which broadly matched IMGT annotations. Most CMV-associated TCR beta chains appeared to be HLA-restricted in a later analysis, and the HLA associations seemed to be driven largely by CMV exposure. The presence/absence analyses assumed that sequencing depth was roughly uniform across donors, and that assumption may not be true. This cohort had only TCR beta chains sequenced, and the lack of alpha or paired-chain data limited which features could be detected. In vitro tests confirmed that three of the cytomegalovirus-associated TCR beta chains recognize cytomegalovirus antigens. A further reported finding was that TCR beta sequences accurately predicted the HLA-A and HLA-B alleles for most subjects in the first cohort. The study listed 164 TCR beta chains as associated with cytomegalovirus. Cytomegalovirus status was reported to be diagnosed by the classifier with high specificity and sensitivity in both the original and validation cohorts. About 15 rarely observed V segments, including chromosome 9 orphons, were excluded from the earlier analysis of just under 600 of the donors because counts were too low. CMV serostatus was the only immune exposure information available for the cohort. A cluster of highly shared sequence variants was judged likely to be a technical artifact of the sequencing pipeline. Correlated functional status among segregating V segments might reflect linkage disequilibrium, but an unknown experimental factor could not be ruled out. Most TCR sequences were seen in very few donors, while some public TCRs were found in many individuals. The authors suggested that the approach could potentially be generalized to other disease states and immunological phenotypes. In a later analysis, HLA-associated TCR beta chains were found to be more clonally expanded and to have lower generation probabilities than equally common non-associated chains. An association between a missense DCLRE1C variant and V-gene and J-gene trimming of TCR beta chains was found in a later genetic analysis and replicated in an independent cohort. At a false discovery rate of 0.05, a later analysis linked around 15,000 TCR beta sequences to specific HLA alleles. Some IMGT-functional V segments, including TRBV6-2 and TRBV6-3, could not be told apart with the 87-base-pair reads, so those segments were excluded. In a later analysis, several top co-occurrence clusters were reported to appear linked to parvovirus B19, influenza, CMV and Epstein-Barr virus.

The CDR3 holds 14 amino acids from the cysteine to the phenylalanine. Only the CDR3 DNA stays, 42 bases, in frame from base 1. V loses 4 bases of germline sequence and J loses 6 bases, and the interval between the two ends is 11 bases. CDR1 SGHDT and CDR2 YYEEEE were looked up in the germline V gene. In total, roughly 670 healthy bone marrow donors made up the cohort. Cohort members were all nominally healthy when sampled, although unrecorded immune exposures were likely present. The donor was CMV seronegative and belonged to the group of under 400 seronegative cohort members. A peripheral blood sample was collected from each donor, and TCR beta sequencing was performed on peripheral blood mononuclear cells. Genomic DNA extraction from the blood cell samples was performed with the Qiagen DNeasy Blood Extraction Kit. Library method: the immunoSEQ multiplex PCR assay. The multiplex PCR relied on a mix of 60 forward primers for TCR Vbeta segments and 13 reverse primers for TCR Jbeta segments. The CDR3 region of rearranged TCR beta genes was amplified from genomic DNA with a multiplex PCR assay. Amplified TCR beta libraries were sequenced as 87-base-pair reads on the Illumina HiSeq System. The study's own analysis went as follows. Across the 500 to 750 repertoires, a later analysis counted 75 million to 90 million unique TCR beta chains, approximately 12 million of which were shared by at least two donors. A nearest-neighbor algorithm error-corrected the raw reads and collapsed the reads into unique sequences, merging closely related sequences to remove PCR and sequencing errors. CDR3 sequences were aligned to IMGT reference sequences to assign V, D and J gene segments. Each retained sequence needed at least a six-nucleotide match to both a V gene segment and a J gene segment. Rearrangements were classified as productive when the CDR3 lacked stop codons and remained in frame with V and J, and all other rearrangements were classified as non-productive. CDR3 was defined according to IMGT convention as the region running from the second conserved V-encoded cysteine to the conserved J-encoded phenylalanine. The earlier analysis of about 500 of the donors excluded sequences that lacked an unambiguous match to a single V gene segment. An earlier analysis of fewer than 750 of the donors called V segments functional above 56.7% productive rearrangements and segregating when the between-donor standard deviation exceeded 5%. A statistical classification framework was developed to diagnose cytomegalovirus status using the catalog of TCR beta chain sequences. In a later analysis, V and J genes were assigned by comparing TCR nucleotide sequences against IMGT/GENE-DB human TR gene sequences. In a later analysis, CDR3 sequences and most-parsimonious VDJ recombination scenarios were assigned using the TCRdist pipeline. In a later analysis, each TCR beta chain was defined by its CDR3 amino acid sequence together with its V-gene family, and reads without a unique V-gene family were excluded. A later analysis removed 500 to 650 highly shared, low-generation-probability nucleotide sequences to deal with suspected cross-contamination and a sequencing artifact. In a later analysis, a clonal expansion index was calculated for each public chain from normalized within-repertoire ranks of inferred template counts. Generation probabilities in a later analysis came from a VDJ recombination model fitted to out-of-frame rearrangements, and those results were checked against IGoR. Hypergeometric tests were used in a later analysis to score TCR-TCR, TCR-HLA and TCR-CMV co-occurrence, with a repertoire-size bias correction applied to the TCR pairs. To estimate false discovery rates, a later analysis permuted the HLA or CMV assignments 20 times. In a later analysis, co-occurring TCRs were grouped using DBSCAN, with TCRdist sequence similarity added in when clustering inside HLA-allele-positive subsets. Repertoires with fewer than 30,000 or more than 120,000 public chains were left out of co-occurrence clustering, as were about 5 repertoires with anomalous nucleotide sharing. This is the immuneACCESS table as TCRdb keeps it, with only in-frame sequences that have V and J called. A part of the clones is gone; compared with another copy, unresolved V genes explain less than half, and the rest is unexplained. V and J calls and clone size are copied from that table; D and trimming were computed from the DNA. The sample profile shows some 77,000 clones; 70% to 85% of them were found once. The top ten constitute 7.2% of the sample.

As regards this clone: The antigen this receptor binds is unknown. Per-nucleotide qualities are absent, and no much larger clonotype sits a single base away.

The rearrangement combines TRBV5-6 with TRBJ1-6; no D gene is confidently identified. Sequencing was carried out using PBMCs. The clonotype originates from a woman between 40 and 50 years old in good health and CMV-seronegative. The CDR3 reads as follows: CASSGDRGNSPLHF. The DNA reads TGTGCCAGCAGCGGTGATCGGGGTAATTCACCCCTCCACTTT.